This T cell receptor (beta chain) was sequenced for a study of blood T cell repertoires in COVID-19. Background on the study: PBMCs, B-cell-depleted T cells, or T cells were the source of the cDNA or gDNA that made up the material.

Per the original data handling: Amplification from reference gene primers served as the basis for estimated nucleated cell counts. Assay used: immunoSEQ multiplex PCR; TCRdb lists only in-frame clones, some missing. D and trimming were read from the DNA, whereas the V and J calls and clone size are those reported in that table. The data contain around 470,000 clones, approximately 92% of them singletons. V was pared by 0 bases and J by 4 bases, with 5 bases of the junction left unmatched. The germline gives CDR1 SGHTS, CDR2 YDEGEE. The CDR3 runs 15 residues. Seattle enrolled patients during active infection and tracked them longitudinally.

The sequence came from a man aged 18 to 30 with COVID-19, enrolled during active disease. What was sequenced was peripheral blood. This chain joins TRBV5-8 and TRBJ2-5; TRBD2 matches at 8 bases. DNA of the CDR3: TGTGCCAGCAGCTTGGGGACTAGCACTAGAGAGACCCAGTACTTC. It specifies CASSLGTSTRETQYF.